This T cell receptor (beta chain) originates from a study of blood T cell repertoires in COVID-19. The CDR3 extends over 14 amino acids. Trimming took 0 bases from V and 9 from J, leaving 10 bases between them. CDR1 is SGDLS and CDR2 is YYNGEE in the germline V gene. The assay was immunoSEQ multiplex PCR, and TCRdb's table has in-frame clones only and misses some. The sample includes some 700,000 clones, 70% to 90% of them seen just once. The chain employs TRBV9 and TRBJ1-6; no clear D gene. This sequence was found in a woman aged 18-29 years with acute or convalescent COVID-19. The source material was peripheral blood. The CDR3 spells CASSVDALGSPLHF. The CDR3 coding sequence is TGTGCCAGCAGCGTAGACGCGCTAGGTTCACCCCTCCACTTT.